This record looks at one T cell receptor beta chain sequence and its context. V was pared by 1 base and J by 6 bases, with 4 bases of the junction left unmatched. CDR1 MNHNS and CDR2 SASEGT come from the germline V gene. CDR3 length: 15 amino acids. The data originate from a study of metastatic and nonmetastatic thyroid tumors. Not a single patient had been given any form of treatment at any point before undergoing thyroid surgery. As originally analysed: Using the CDR3 differences seen across clinicopathological groups, the authors built a distant-metastasis classifier for papillary thyroid cancer, which was meant to discriminate distant-metastatic patients. From the PCR reads, TCRdb re-called clones with MiXCR. The authors' filters were not applied to this entry. Of about 19,000 clones listed, approximately 29% were seen once; the top ten hold more than 20%.

The rearrangement joins TRBV6-1 to TRBJ2-3, with TRBD1 identical over 10 bases. The receptor comes from a female donor with papillary thyroid cancer or a benign thyroid nodule (not recorded which). Some clones in this sample may be carry-over from other donors' samples. Sequenced: adjacent normal tissue. Here the CDR3 DNA reads TGTGCCAGCAGTGAAGGAGGGGACAGGGGTGATACGCAGTATTTT. The encoded protein is CASSEGGDRGDTQYF.